A single count supports the clone carrying this TCR beta chain. This sample was included in a study of blood T cell repertoires in COVID-19. Study overall: T cells, B-cell-depleted T cells, or PBMCs provided the cDNA or gDNA that served as material.

CDR1 is LNHDA and CDR2 is SQIVND in the germline V gene (reference sequence). V lost 3 bases, J lost 0 bases, and 18 bases lay in between. The CDR3 is made up of 17 amino acids. The authors' processing: Amplification with reference gene primers provided the estimates of nucleated cell counts. Clones were sequenced by immunoSEQ multiplex PCR, and TCRdb holds only the in-frame ones, with some missing. That table is the source of V, J and clone size, and D and trimming were worked out from the DNA. Of 200,000 or so clones in the sample, 80% to 90% are singletons; the top ten hold 13%. Sample: peripheral blood. The source is a human donor in a cohort sampled during active COVID-19. The chain couples TRBV19 to TRBJ2-7; a weak D match, TRBD2 (6 bases). The CDR3 sequence: CASSISPGAGFSYEQYF. The CDR3 nucleotides read TGTGCCAGTAGTATTTCCCCCGGAGCGGGCTTCTCCTACGAGCAGTACTTC.